A selection of T cell receptor beta chains follows, all from one sample in a study of blood T cells in healthy people across ages. In TCRdb, the 5' RACE reads were re-called with MiXCR into one record per CDR3 protein. The table has fewer than 1,000,000 distinct CDR3 sequences, 35% to 50% seen once. The specimen was blood. The receptors come from a man older than 75 in good health. CDR3s include the opening cysteine and the closing phenylalanine or tryptophan. D genes are given only for firm matches. Clone size appears in some rows only: once, few, many, or a class for an expanded clone.

>TRBJ2-3|13|NA|TRBD2|TRBV20-1
TGCAGTGGGACTAGCGGGAGGTCAGATACGCAGTATTTT
CSGTSGRSDTQYF
>TRBJ2-7|13|few|NA|TRBV20-1
TGCAGTGCCCCCTCAGGACAGACCTACGAGCAGTACTTC
CSAPSGQTYEQYF
>TRBJ2-7|11|NA|NA|TRBV4-2
TGTGCCAGCAGCCGAGATTCGGAGCAGTACTTC
CASSRDSEQYF
>TRBJ1-4|14|few|TRBD1|TRBV20-1
TGCAGTGCCGATCCGGGACAGAGGAATGAAAAACTGTTTTTT
CSADPGQRNEKLFF
>TRBJ2-3|15|NA|TRBD1|TRBV30
TGTGCCTGGGGCCCCCAGACAGGGGCGACAGATACGCAGTATTTT
CAWGPQTGATDTQYF
>TRBJ2-7|13|NA|TRBD2|TRBV20-1
TGCAGTGCGCGACTAGCGACGAACTACGAGCAGTACTTC
CSARLATNYEQYF
>TRBJ2-5|13|few|TRBD2|TRBV29-1
TGCAGCGTCGGAGCGGGAGGGTTGGAGACCCAGTACTTC
CSVGAGGLETQYF
>TRBJ2-7|14|once|NA|TRBV28
TGTGTCAGCAGTTCAAGACCAGGGGCCTACGAGCAGTACTTC
CVSSSRPGAYEQYF
>TRBJ2-1|15|once|NA|TRBV4-1
TGCGCCAGCAGCCAAGGGAACAGGGATTACAATGAGCAGTTCTTC
CASSQGNRDYNEQFF
>TRBJ2-5|14|NA|NA|TRBV4-2
TGTGCCAGCAGCCTAAAGAGGGGAGGAGAGACCCAGTACTTC
CASSLKRGGETQYF
>TRBJ2-1|14|many|NA|TRBV12-3/TRBV12-4
TGTGCCAGCAGACCAGTTAGCTCCTACAATGAGCAGTTCTTC
CASRPVSSYNEQFF
>TRBJ2-3|16|many|NA|TRBV7-3
TGTGCCAGCAGCTCGGCCTCAGGGGCTAGCACAGATACGCAGTATTTT
CASSSASGASTDTQYF
>TRBJ2-1|13|few|NA|TRBV2
TGTGCCAGCTTCGCGGCAAGGGGGGGTGAGCAGTTCTTC
CASFAARGGEQFF
>TRBJ2-4|16|NA|TRBD1|TRBV7-2
TGTGCCAGCAGCTCTTGGGACAGGGGAGCCAAAAACATTCAGTACTTC
CASSSWDRGAKNIQYF
>TRBJ2-3|13|NA|NA|TRBV12-3/TRBV12-4
TGTGCCAGCAGTCCATGTTCCGCAGATACGCAGTATTTT
CASSPCSADTQYF
>TRBJ2-2|13|NA|NA|TRBV2
TGTGCCAGCAGCCGGGGGCCTACCGGGGAGCTGTTTTTT
CASSRGPTGELFF
>TRBJ2-7|15|NA|TRBD2|TRBV5-1
TGCGCCAGCAGCTTCGGTACTAGCGAGTCCTACGAGCAGTACTTC
CASSFGTSESYEQYF
>TRBJ1-6|16|NA|NA|TRBV7-2
TGTGCCAGCAGCTCAGGAGCGGCAGCGTATAATTCACCCCTCCACTTT
CASSSGAAAYNSPLHF
>TRBJ1-6|11|NA|NA|TRBV29-1
TGCAGCGGTGAATGGGATGGGACCCTCCACTTT
CSGEWDGTLHF
>TRBJ2-7|15|NA|TRBD1|TRBV5-1
TGCGCCAGCAGCTCGGCGGGACAGGGGATTTACGAGCAGTACTTC
CASSSAGQGIYEQYF
>TRBJ2-3|14|NA|TRBD1|TRBV5-1
TGCGCCAGCAGCGTGGACAGGGACGTAGATACGCAGTATTTT
CASSVDRDVDTQYF
>TRBJ2-1|16|NA|TRBD2|TRBV6-2/TRBV6-3
TGTGCCAGCAGTTATGGGACTAGCGGGACCCACAATGAGCAGTTCTTC
CASSYGTSGTHNEQFF
>TRBJ1-4|16|NA|TRBD1|TRBV5-1
TGCGCCAGCAGCTTGCCCGGGGGACAGGGGGACGAAAAACTGTTTTTT
CASSLPGGQGDEKLFF
>TRBJ2-1|14|NA|NA|TRBV28
TGTGCCGGCAGTTTGGTCGGGGACTACAATGAGCAGTTCTTC
CAGSLVGDYNEQFF
>TRBJ2-1|11|few|NA|TRBV2
TGTGCCAGCAGTGAAGCGCTAGTACAGTTCTTC
CASSEALVQFF
>TRBJ1-2|16|NA|NA|TRBV24-1
TGTGCCACCAGTGGACCTGAGAGGACAGCTAACTATGGCTACACCTTC
CATSGPERTANYGYTF
>TRBJ1-1|18|NA|NA|TRBV25-1
TGTGCCAGCAGTTCGGAGGGGACGAGTTCGGGGAGGAACACTGAAGCTTTCTTT
CASSSEGTSSGRNTEAFF
>TRBJ2-1|12|few|TRBD1|TRBV10-3
TGTGCCATCCAGACAGGGGACGGTGAGCAGTTCTTC
CAIQTGDGEQFF
>TRBJ2-5|15|few|TRBD2|TRBV27
TGTGCCAGCAGGCCGGGACTAGCGGGAGTAGAGACCCAGTACTTC
CASRPGLAGVETQYF
>TRBJ2-5|14|NA|TRBD1|TRBV5-1
TGCGCCAGCGGTTCCGGGACAGGGGGCTTTGAGCAGTACTTC
CASGSGTGGFEQYF
>TRBJ2-2|15|NA|TRBD2|TRBV28
TGTGCCAGCAGTCGGTCGGGACTAGCGACCGGGGAGCTGTTTTTT
CASSRSGLATGELFF
>TRBJ2-1|15|NA|NA|TRBV7-9
TGTGCCAGCAGCAGTAACAGGGTTGGCTACAATGAGCAGTTCTTC
CASSSNRVGYNEQFF
>TRBJ2-1|13|NA|TRBD1|TRBV29-1
TGCAGCGTGGACAGGAGCCTTGACAATGAGCAGTTCTTC
CSVDRSLDNEQFF
>TRBJ2-3|15|NA|TRBD2|TRBV20-1
TGCAGTGCTAGAGATGGCGGGAGAATCACAGATACGCAGTATTTT
CSARDGGRITDTQYF
>TRBJ2-6|17|NA|NA|TRBV12-3/TRBV12-4
TGTGCCAGCAGTTTGGCTGGAGCGGTCTCTGGGGCCAACGTCCTGACTTTC
CASSLAGAVSGANVLTF
>TRBJ2-5|17|NA|NA|TRBV3-1
TGTGCCAGCAGCCCTCCGGGACTCTCAACCCACCAAGAGACCCAGTACTTC
CASSPPGLSTHQETQYF